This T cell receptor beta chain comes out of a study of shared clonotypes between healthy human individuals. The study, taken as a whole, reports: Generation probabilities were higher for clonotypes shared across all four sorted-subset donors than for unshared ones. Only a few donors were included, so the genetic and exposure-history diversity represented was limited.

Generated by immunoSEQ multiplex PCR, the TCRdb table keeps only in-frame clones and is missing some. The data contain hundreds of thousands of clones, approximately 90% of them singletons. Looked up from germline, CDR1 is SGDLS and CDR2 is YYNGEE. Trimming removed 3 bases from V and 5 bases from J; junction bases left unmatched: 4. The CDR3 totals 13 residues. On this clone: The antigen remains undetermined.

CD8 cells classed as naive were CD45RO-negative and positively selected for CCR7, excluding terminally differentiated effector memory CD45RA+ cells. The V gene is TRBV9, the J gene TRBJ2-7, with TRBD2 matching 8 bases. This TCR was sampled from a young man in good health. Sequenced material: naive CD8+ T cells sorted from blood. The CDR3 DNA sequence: TGTGCCAGCAGCGCGACTAGCGACCACGAGCAGTACTTC. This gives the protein CASSATSDHEQYF.